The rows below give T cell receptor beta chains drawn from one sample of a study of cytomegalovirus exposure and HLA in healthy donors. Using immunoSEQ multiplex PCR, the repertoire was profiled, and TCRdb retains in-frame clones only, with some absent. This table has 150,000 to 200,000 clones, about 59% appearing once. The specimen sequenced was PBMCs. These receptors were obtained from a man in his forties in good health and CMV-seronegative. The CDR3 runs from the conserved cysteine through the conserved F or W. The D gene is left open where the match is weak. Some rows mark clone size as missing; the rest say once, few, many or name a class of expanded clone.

TGTGCCAGTAGTACCCACCACGGCGGGGGGGGCCCGAATGAGCAGTTCTTC	CASSTHHGGGGPNEQFF	.	TRBD2	TRBV19	TRBJ2-1
TGTGCCAGCAGCCCCTACCGACAGGGGCTTTACGAGCAGTACTTC	CASSPYRQGLYEQYF	few	TRBD1	TRBV11-2	TRBJ2-7
TGTGCCAGCAGCTTGGGACTAGCGGGAGGGACCGGGGAGCTGTTTTTT	CASSLGLAGGTGELFF	few	TRBD2	TRBV7-3	TRBJ2-2
TGTGCCAGCGAGGCGCTAGACGAGCAGTACTTC	CASEALDEQYF	.	.	TRBV28	TRBJ2-7
TGCAGTGCTAGCCTAGACAGGTTGCAGTACTTC	CSASLDRLQYF	.	.	TRBV20-1	TRBJ2-7
TGTGCCAGCAGATTGCACTGGGGGGACACTGAAGCTTTCTTT	CASRLHWGDTEAFF	.	.	TRBV6-5	TRBJ1-1
TGTGCCAGCTCACTATTACTCCCGCAGAACACCGGGGAGCTGTTTTTT	CASSLLLPQNTGELFF	.	.	TRBV18	TRBJ2-2
TGTGCCAGCAGCTGGGGGACTAGCGGGAGGGCCCGGGAGCAGTACTTC	CASSWGTSGRAREQYF	.	TRBD2	TRBV5-4	TRBJ2-7
TGCGCCAGCAGTGAGTCGACTACCTATGGCTACACCTTC	CASSESTTYGYTF	.	.	TRBV10-2	TRBJ1-2
TGTGCCAGCAGTAGGACAGGGATAGATGGCTACACCTTC	CASSRTGIDGYTF	once	TRBD1	TRBV6-4	TRBJ1-2
TGTGCCTGGAGTGTAGGGGGGACAGGGATTCAGCCCCAGCATTTT	CAWSVGGTGIQPQHF	few	TRBD1	TRBV30	TRBJ1-5
TGTGCCAGCAGCCCCGGGACTAGCGGGGCGTGGTGGAACGAGCAGTACTTC	CASSPGTSGAWWNEQYF	.	TRBD2	TRBV5-6	TRBJ2-7
TGTGCCAGCAGCTTAGTTGGAGTTGCGGGAGAGACAGATACGCAGTATTTT	CASSLVGVAGETDTQYF	few	TRBD2	TRBV7-9	TRBJ2-3
TGTGCCAGCTCACTAGACATACCCTATGGCTACACCTTC	CASSLDIPYGYTF	few	.	TRBV18	TRBJ1-2
TGCGCCAGCGCTAAGAGGCCCGGGGAGCTGTTTTTT	CASAKRPGELFF	.	.	TRBV5-1	TRBJ2-2
TGCGCCAGCAGCGCGGACAGTGTCTATGGCTACACCTTC	CASSADSVYGYTF	.	.	TRBV5-1	TRBJ1-2
TGCAGCGCTGGAACTGGGGGGTCGGCCTACGAGCAGTACTTC	CSAGTGGSAYEQYF	.	.	TRBV29-1	TRBJ2-7
TGTGCCAGCAGCTTTCTTAATGAGCAGTTCTTC	CASSFLNEQFF	.	.	TRBV7-9	TRBJ2-1
TGTGCCAGCAGCTTAGACAGGGGGTATTTCTATGGCTACACCTTC	CASSLDRGYFYGYTF	.	TRBD1	TRBV7-2	TRBJ1-2
TGTGCCAGCAGCCCCGTACAGGGGACCTACGAGCAGTACTTC	CASSPVQGTYEQYF	.	TRBD1	TRBV11-2	TRBJ2-7
TGTGCCAGCAGCCCCGAGGGGAACCAGGGCGGGGGCTCCTACGAGCAGTACTTC	CASSPEGNQGGGSYEQYF	.	TRBD2	TRBV4-2	TRBJ2-7
TGCGCCAGCAGTCCGATTGGGGACAGGGCCTACAATGAGCAGTTCTTC	CASSPIGDRAYNEQFF	.	TRBD1	TRBV5-1	TRBJ2-1
TGTGCCAGCAGCGTAGCGGCGGTGGGCACTGAAGCTTTCTTT	CASSVAAVGTEAFF	once	.	TRBV9	TRBJ1-1
TGTGCCAGCAGCTATAACGACAGACTCGGAAACACCATATATTTT	CASSYNDRLGNTIYF	.	.	TRBV7-2	TRBJ1-3
TGTGCCAGCAGTGCAGACAGCCCGCATCAGCCCCAGCATTTT	CASSADSPHQPQHF	.	.	TRBV27	TRBJ1-5
TGTGCCAGCAGCTTAGACGGGGGTAATAATGAGCAGTTCTTC	CASSLDGGNNEQFF	.	.	TRBV11-2	TRBJ2-1
TGTGCCAGCAGCTTAGATCCCGCGAGGACCGGGGAGCTGTTTTTT	CASSLDPARTGELFF	few	.	TRBV7-2	TRBJ2-2
TGCAGCGCCTGGGACAGAGGAGGGAAGACCCAGTACTTC	CSAWDRGGKTQYF	.	.	TRBV29-1	TRBJ2-5
TGTGCCAGCAGTGACGCAGGGCAAACCCACGAGCAGTACTTC	CASSDAGQTHEQYF	few	.	TRBV2	TRBJ2-7
TGTGCCAGCAGCTTAACGGGGGGAGGACAGCCCCAGCATTTT	CASSLTGGGQPQHF	.	.	TRBV7-9	TRBJ1-5
TGCGCCAGCAGCTTGGGGGGGACAAACACCTACGAGCAGTACTTC	CASSLGGTNTYEQYF	.	.	TRBV5-1	TRBJ2-7
TGCGCCAGCAGCTGGGAGGCCCCGACTGAAGCTTTCTTT	CASSWEAPTEAFF	.	.	TRBV5-1	TRBJ1-1
TGTGCCAGCAGCTCCGGGACTAGCGGGAGTTCGAGCACAGATACGCAGTATTTT	CASSSGTSGSSSTDTQYF	few	TRBD2	TRBV27	TRBJ2-3
TGTGCCAGCAGTTTGGGACAGGAGAATTCACCCCTCCACTTT	CASSLGQENSPLHF	.	TRBD1	TRBV28	TRBJ1-6
TGTGCCAGCAGTTTATACGGGACACTAAATCAGCCCCAGCATTTT	CASSLYGTLNQPQHF	.	.	TRBV27	TRBJ1-5
TGTGCCACAGGACGTAGCGGGGGGTACAATGAGCAGTTCTTC	CATGRSGGYNEQFF	.	TRBD2	TRBV2	TRBJ2-1
TGCGCCAGCACTTCGATCGGACTACTAGCGGGAATACCCTACGAGCAGTACTTC	CASTSIGLLAGIPYEQYF	.	TRBD2	TRBV5-1	TRBJ2-7
TGTGCCAGCAGCTTATCAGGGGCGTCTAATGAAAAACTGTTTTTT	CASSLSGASNEKLFF	.	.	TRBV5-8	TRBJ1-4
TGTGCCAGCAGTTACTCAGCGGTCAATGAGCAGTTCTTC	CASSYSAVNEQFF	.	.	TRBV6-5	TRBJ2-1
TGTGCCAGTAGTATAGCACGGGGGGAAGGTGAGCAGTACTTC	CASSIARGEGEQYF	few	TRBD2	TRBV19	TRBJ2-7
TGTGCCAGCGGACTAGCGGGGGGTTACGAGCAGTACTTC	CASGLAGGYEQYF	few	TRBD2	TRBV25-1	TRBJ2-7
TGTGCCAGCAGGAGTAGCGGGGGCCGGTACCAAGAGACCCAGTACTTC	CASRSSGGRYQETQYF	.	TRBD2	TRBV27	TRBJ2-5
TGTGCCAGCAGCCAAGATCAGTCGGGGGGGAACACTGAAGCTTTCTTT	CASSQDQSGGNTEAFF	.	.	TRBV4-2	TRBJ1-1
TGTGCCAGCAGCTTGGTGGACAGGGAGGTCACTGAAGCTTTCTTT	CASSLVDREVTEAFF	.	TRBD1	TRBV5-6	TRBJ1-1
TGTGCCAGCAGTGCGCTCGAGCATAGCAATCAGCCCCAGCATTTT	CASSALEHSNQPQHF	.	.	TRBV28	TRBJ1-5
TGTGCCAGCTCCCTGAGCGGGGGGGAAGAGACCCAGTACTTC	CASSLSGGEETQYF	.	TRBD2	TRBV18	TRBJ2-5
TGCAGCGGGACAACTGATTACGAGCAGTACTTC	CSGTTDYEQYF	once	.	TRBV29-1	TRBJ2-7
TGTGCCAGCAATAAGGGGACAGGCACCGAGCAGTACTTC	CASNKGTGTEQYF	.	TRBD1	TRBV27	TRBJ2-7
TGTGCCAGCAGTGGTAGGGGGTCTGGGGCCAACGTCCTGACTTTC	CASSGRGSGANVLTF	few	.	TRBV11-1	TRBJ2-6
TGCGCCAGCAGCCAAGTAGCGGACGCAAGATACAATGAGCAGTTCTTC	CASSQVADARYNEQFF	.	.	TRBV4-1	TRBJ2-1
TGTGCCAGCAGTTTATCGAATATAGGCCAGGGGAAGGGTCATCAGCCCCAGCATTTT	CASSLSNIGQGKGHQPQHF	.	.	TRBV27	TRBJ1-5
TGTGCCTGGAGTGTACGAGCGGGGGGATACAATGAGCAGTTCTTC	CAWSVRAGGYNEQFF	.	TRBD2	TRBV30	TRBJ2-1
TGCAGCGTCGTAGCGGGGGGGTCCTCTCGTGAGCAGTTCTTC	CSVVAGGSSREQFF	.	TRBD2	TRBV29-1	TRBJ2-1
TGCGCCAGCAGCCAAGATCTAACGGGGGGGGCCTACGAGCAGTACTTC	CASSQDLTGGAYEQYF	.	TRBD2	TRBV4-1	TRBJ2-7
TGTGCCAGCAGTTATTCAGGGACAGATACTTACGAGCAGTACTTC	CASSYSGTDTYEQYF	few	TRBD1	TRBV6-8	TRBJ2-7
TGTGCCAGCAGCTTAAACAGGGGGACTGAAGCTTTCTTT	CASSLNRGTEAFF	few	TRBD1	TRBV7-2	TRBJ1-1
TGTGCCAGCTCACCAACGATGGCGGGAGGCCACAATGAGCAGTTCTTC	CASSPTMAGGHNEQFF	.	TRBD2	TRBV18	TRBJ2-1
TGTGCCACTGAGCGGGAGGTTAGTGAGCAGTTCTTC	CATEREVSEQFF	few	TRBD2	TRBV6-6	TRBJ2-1
TGTGCCTGGAGTGTACGTCTAGCGGGGGGCGATGAGCAGTTCTTC	CAWSVRLAGGDEQFF	.	TRBD2	TRBV30	TRBJ2-1